This entry features one T cell receptor (beta chain) sequence. What it binds is unknown. 60 Vbeta and 13 Jbeta primers were used in PCR. Measured with immunoSEQ multiplex PCR; TCRdb has only the in-frame clones, and not every one. Of 70,000 to 95,000 clones in the sample, approximately 72% were seen once. This sample was included in a study of cytomegalovirus exposure and HLA in healthy donors. Study findings and constraints: A later analysis, which compared TCR beta chains of equal frequency, found the HLA-associated ones more clonally expanded. The HLA-A and HLA-B alleles of most subjects were reportedly predicted accurately from TCR beta sequences.

Material: PBMCs. The sequence was collected from a man aged 30 to 45 in good health and CMV-seropositive.

The DNA of the CDR3 is TGCGCCAGCAGTGACCCGATCGGGGGTGGGTACGAGCAGTACTTC. The encoded protein is CASSDPIGGGYEQYF. The genes are TRBV10-2 and TRBJ2-7; maybe TRBD2 (6 bases). With 3 bases removed from V and 4 bases from J, the gap between germline ends came to 16 bases. Germline assignment: CDR1 WSHSY and CDR2 SAAADI. The CDR3 is made up of 15 amino acids.